This entry lists 30 T cell receptor beta chains sequenced from one sample in a study of technical replicates of blood from a few donors. Produced via immunoSEQ multiplex PCR; TCRdb's table is partial and in-frame only. Counted here are about 82,000 clones, around 92% occurring once; the ten biggest clones make up about 0.26%. Sequences were obtained from T cells isolated from PBMCs. The receptors were gathered from a human donor in good health.

The chain joins TRBV11-3 to TRBJ2-1, with 9 bases matching TRBD1. The V gene end was trimmed by 2 bases and the J gene end by 5 bases; junction bases not matched to a gene: 1. This CDR3 region has 14 residues. Per germline, CDR1 SGHNT and CDR2 YENEEA. CDR3 DNA sequence: TGTGCCAGCAGCTTAAGGACAGGGGACAATGAGCAGTTCTTC. This translates into CASSLRTGDNEQFF.

The V call is TRBV7-3, the J call TRBJ2-2, with a possible D match to TRBD2 (7 bases). V lost 1 base and J lost 2, with 20 bases in between. The CDR3 is made up of 19 amino acids. Germline CDR1 reads SGHTA; CDR2 reads FQGTGA. The CDR3 DNA reads as TGTGCCAGCAGCTTAAGGCCGGGGGGCCACCCTAACAACACCGGGGAGCTGTTTTTT. This codes for CASSLRPGGHPNNTGELFF.

The CDR3 DNA is TGTGCCAGTACCGGGACTAGCGCATACGAGCAGTACTTC. Its protein is CASTGTSAYEQYF. V is TRBV2 and J is TRBJ2-7; the match to TRBD2 covers 10 bases. Germline V lookup: CDR1 SNHLY, CDR2 FYNNEI. CDR3 length: 13 amino acids. V was pared by 9 bases and J by 4 bases, with 6 bases of the junction left unmatched.

The genes are TRBV2 and TRBJ1-2, with a weak D call TRBD1 (5 bases). The V end was cut by 10 bases, the J end by 5 bases, with 17 bases between. The CDR3 consists of 13 residues. Germline V gene sequence: CDR1 SNHLY, CDR2 FYNNEI. The CDR3 spells CATKYDSVYGYTF. Here the CDR3 DNA reads TGTGCCACCAAATACGACAGCGTTTATGGCTACACCTTC.

The chain links TRBV6-5 to TRBJ1-2; 8 bases map to TRBD1. The CDR3 is 14 residues long. Germline V CDR1 and CDR2: MNHEY, SVGAGI. The junction had 3 bases not matched to a gene; V was cut back by 2 bases and J by 4 bases. The CDR3 coding sequence is TGTGCCAGCAGTTACGCGGGACAGGCCTATGGCTACACCTTC. Its protein is CASSYAGQAYGYTF.

The V gene is TRBV19, the J gene TRBJ1-2, with D uncertain. Per the germline V gene, CDR1 is LNHDA and CDR2 is SQIVND (reference sequence). Trimming left V 3 bases short and J 3 bases short, with 20 bases between. This CDR3 is 17 amino acids long. CDR3 loop: CASSISPGEKEDYGYTF. The CDR3 DNA reads TGTGCCAGTAGTATCTCTCCCGGGGAGAAGGAGGACTATGGCTACACCTTC.

The chain has TRBV30 and TRBJ1-5; TRBD1 matches 7 bases. V dropped 2 bases and J dropped 3; count of bases not matched to a gene: 4. In germline, CDR1 is GTSNPN, CDR2 SVGIG (reference sequence). The length of the CDR3 is 14 residues. The CDR3 sequence is CAWSFGQVNQPQHF. The CDR3 nucleotides are TGTGCCTGGAGTTTCGGACAGGTCAATCAGCCCCAGCATTTT.

The rearrangement uses TRBV10-3 and TRBJ1-2; the match to TRBD1 covers 7 bases. Per germline, CDR1 ENHRY and CDR2 SYGVKD. V gave up 11 bases and J gave up 4 bases; unmatched junction bases: 19. The CDR3 consists of 16 residues. The CDR3 nucleotides are TGTGCCTCTCGAACAGGGGACGGGGCGTTAGTCTATGGCTACACCTTC. Protein sequence: CASRTGDGALVYGYTF.

This clone was seen a few times. The rearrangement joins TRBV7-9 to TRBJ1-2; unclear D gene. Germline CDR1 reads SEHNR; CDR2 reads FQNEAQ (reference sequence). Between the trimmed V and J ends, which lost 1 base and 7 bases, there was a span of 10 bases. The CDR3 totals 13 residues. The CDR3, as DNA: TGTGCCAGCAGCTTAGGGGGAGAAGGTGGCTACACCTTC. It encodes CASSLGGEGGYTF.

This chain connects TRBV12-5 to TRBJ2-5; D may be TRBD2 (5 bases). V was clipped by 2 bases and J by 5 bases, with 12 bases between them. Germline values: CDR1 LGHNT, CDR2 FRNRAP. The length of the CDR3 is 14 residues. The CDR3 region is CASGLRHERETQYF. DNA for the CDR3: TGTGCTAGTGGTTTGCGACATGAGCGGGAGACCCAGTACTTC. Supplemented by reference TRBV12-5 and TRBJ2-5, the full variable domain reads DARVTQTPRHKVTEMGQEVTMRCQPILGHNTVFWYRQTMMQGLELLAYFRNRAPLDDSGMPKDRFSAEMPDATLATLKIQPSEPRDSAVYFCASGLRHERETQYFGPGTRLLVL.

The chain carries TRBV6-1 and TRBJ2-1; the match to TRBD2 covers 8 bases. The CDR3 contains 19 residues. CDR1 MNHNS and CDR2 SASEGT come from the germline V gene. V lost 1 base to trimming and J lost 3 bases; unmatched junction nucleotides: 14. In DNA form, the CDR3 reads TGTGCCAGCAGTGAAGAAGGGAGCGCGGAGCTAGCGGGCTACAATGAGCAGTTCTTC. This sequence encodes CASSEEGSAELAGYNEQFF.

The chain combines TRBV7-2 with TRBJ2-2; 7 bases align to TRBD2. Germline assignment: CDR1 SGHTA and CDR2 FQGNSA. The CDR3 sequence is 15 residues long. V lost 3 bases to trimming and J lost 3 bases; unmatched junction nucleotides: 4. CDR3 region: CASSLFSGHTGELFF. In DNA form, the CDR3 reads TGTGCCAGCAGCTTGTTTAGCGGGCACACCGGGGAGCTGTTTTTT.

To note about this clone: Compared with germline, one end of the junction differs, possibly owing to a read error. This chain's CDR3 is CASSLGAGTEAFF. The CDR3 region has the DNA TGTGCCAGCAGTTTAGGGGCTGGCACTGAAGCTTTCTTT. The chain combines TRBV11-3 with TRBJ1-1; perhaps TRBD1 as D (5 bases). CDR3 length: 13 residues. Germline lookup yields CDR1 SGHNT and CDR2 YENEEA.

This clone has a handful of counts. V usage is TRBV2 and J usage is TRBJ2-5; 11 nucleotides agree with TRBD2. The ends lost 5 bases at V and 3 bases at J; junction bases unmatched: 5. The CDR3 loop spans 15 amino acids. CDR1 is SNHLY, CDR2 FYNNEI, per germline. The CDR3 DNA reads as TGTGCCAGCAGTCGAAAGACTAGCGGGAAAGAGACCCAGTACTTC. It encodes CASSRKTSGKETQYF.

In the case of this clone: Other DNA variants within this sample encode the same CDR3. The chain is built from TRBV7-9 and TRBJ2-2; a possible D gene is TRBD2 (6 bases). Per the germline V gene, CDR1 is SEHNR and CDR2 is FQNEAQ (reference sequence). Trimming removed 0 bases from V and 4 bases from J, with 6 bases in between. The CDR3 is made up of 14 amino acids. The CDR3 reads CASSLAGGTGELFF. The CDR3 nucleotides read TGTGCCAGCAGCTTAGCGGGGGGCACCGGGGAGCTGTTTTTT.

The chain combines TRBV5-1 with TRBJ1-1; D perhaps matches TRBD1 (6 bases). This CDR3 is 17 amino acids long. Germline V gene data show CDR1 as SGHRS and CDR2 as YFSETQ. V dropped 0 bases and J dropped 4 bases, with 19 bases sitting between them. CDR3 bases: TGCGCCAGCAGCTTGGGAATGGGGGCGATTAGTCGCACTGAAGCTTTCTTT. As protein: CASSLGMGAISRTEAFF.

This chain links TRBV11-2 with TRBJ1-3, with unresolved D. V gave up 5 bases and J gave up 4 bases, with 18 bases separating them. The CDR3 extends over 16 amino acids. The germline CDR1 and CDR2 sequences are SGHAT and FQNNGV. The CDR3 loop reads CASSPLSGRGGNTIYF. CDR3 nucleotide sequence: TGTGCCAGCAGCCCCCTAAGCGGTCGGGGAGGAAACACCATATATTTT.

This sequence joins TRBV19 and TRBJ2-7, with D uncertain. Germline CDR1 LNHDA, CDR2 SQIVND (reference sequence). The V end lost 3 bases, the J end lost 5 bases, and 29 bases lay between the germline ends. CDR3 length equals 19 residues. The CDR3 bases are TGTGCCAGTAGTATCCTGGGCTTCGACACGAACCTTCTTCCCGACGAGCAGTACTTC. Protein sequence: CASSILGFDTNLLPDEQYF.

The rearrangement joins TRBV19 to TRBJ1-2; possibly TRBD1 for D (6 bases). The V gene's germline CDR1 is LNHDA and CDR2 SQIVND (reference sequence). This CDR3 has 12 residues. The germline V and J ends were trimmed by 5 bases and 7 bases, with 11 bases remaining between them. In DNA form, the CDR3 reads TGTGCCAGTAGTCGACAGGAAGGTGGCTACACCTTC. Protein: CASSRQEGGYTF. The full variable domain, its missing parts supplied by reference TRBV19 and TRBJ1-2, is DGGITQSPKYLFRKEGQNVTLSCEQNLNHDAMYWYRQDPGQGLRLIYYSQIVNDFQKGDIAEGYSVSREKKESFPLTVTSAQKNPTAFYLCASSRQEGGYTFGSGTRLTVV.

The chain uses TRBV5-1 and TRBJ1-1; 8 bases are a match to TRBD1. Losses at the gene ends were 4 bases for V and 5 bases for J; bases not matched to a gene: 7. The germline V gene encodes CDR1 SGHRS and CDR2 YFSETQ. The CDR3 spans 14 residues. The CDR3 DNA reads as TGCGCCAGCAGCGGGCAGGGGGCGAAGACTGAAGCTTTCTTT. Translation gives CASSGQGAKTEAFF.

J is TRBJ1-6 and V is TRBV27; TRBD1 aligns across 11 bases. The CDR3 consists of 19 residues. With V trimmed by 5 bases and J by 10 bases, 19 bases remained unmatched. Germline V gene sequence: CDR1 MNHEY, CDR2 SMNVEV (reference sequence). CDR3 DNA sequence: TGTGCCAGCAGTACCCACCCCCTTCGCCGGGACAGGGGGTACTCACCCCTCCACTTT. Amino acid sequence: CASSTHPLRRDRGYSPLHF.

The V gene is TRBV30, the J gene TRBJ1-2; tentatively, D is TRBD1 (6 bases). The ends were cut back, 1 base at V and 8 bases at J, with 14 bases in the middle. This CDR3 spans 13 amino acids. From germline, CDR1 is GTSNPN and CDR2 SVGIG (reference sequence). The CDR3 sequence: CAWSDRVLGGYTF. CDR3 in DNA: TGTGCCTGGAGTGACAGGGTCTTGGGGGGCTACACCTTC.

The CDR3 DNA is TGTGCCAGCAGTTTAGAGGCTAGCGGGATTATCGGAACAGATACGCAGTATTTT. The encoded protein is CASSLEASGIIGTDTQYF. The gene calls are TRBV27 and TRBJ2-3; TRBD2 matches 9 bases. This CDR3 is built from 18 residues. Trimming at V came to 2 bases and at J to 3 bases, leaving 12 bases not matched to a gene. The germline V gene has CDR1 MNHEY and CDR2 SMNVEV (reference sequence).

The gene calls are TRBV28 and TRBJ2-2; D remains ambiguous. Germline CDR1 reads MDHEN; CDR2 reads SYDVKM. V was clipped by 3 bases and J by 2 bases, with 7 bases between them. The CDR3 is 14 residues long. This CDR3 is CASSFAVNTGELFF. CDR3 nucleotides: TGTGCCAGCAGTTTCGCAGTTAACACCGGGGAGCTGTTTTTT.

V gene TRBV19 combines with J gene TRBJ2-2; D remains unclear. Germline lookup yields CDR1 LNHDA and CDR2 SQIVND (reference sequence). Trimming stripped 1 base from V and 8 bases from J, with 11 bases between. The CDR3 is 14 amino acids. This CDR3 is CASSIGGMSGELFF. The CDR3 DNA follows: TGTGCCAGTAGTATAGGCGGTATGAGTGGGGAGCTGTTTTTT.

The CDR3 reads CASSHSSQGGAEAFF. The CDR3 coding sequence is TGTGCCAGTAGTCACTCCTCGCAGGGAGGTGCTGAAGCTTTCTTT. The chain links TRBV19 to TRBJ1-1; tentative D call: TRBD1 (5 bases). Germline lookup yields CDR1 LNHDA and CDR2 SQIVND (reference sequence). This CDR3 is built from 15 residues. Trimming cost V 5 bases and J 6 bases, with 19 bases left between them.

J is TRBJ1-5 and V is TRBV6-5; D possibly corresponds to TRBD1 (6 bases). V was cut by 4 bases and J by 4 bases, with 14 bases left in between. The CDR3 is made up of 15 amino acids. Germline CDR1 reads MNHEY; CDR2 reads SVGAGI. CDR3 residues: CASSSTSGDNQPQHF. The CDR3 DNA sequence: TGTGCCAGCAGTTCTACCTCAGGGGATAATCAGCCCCAGCATTTT.

The rearrangement uses TRBV13 and TRBJ2-1, with 16 bases that match TRBD2. The CDR3 consists of 23 residues. Looked up from germline, CDR1 is PRHDT and CDR2 is FYEKMQ (reference sequence). V was clipped by 1 base and J by 0 bases; unmatched bases: 15. In DNA form, the CDR3 reads TGTGCCAGCAGCTTAGACCCCGTTTGGGGGGGACTAGCGGGAGGGAGCTCCTACAATGAGCAGTTCTTC. Translating it yields CASSLDPVWGGLAGGSSYNEQFF.

This CDR3 is CASSLGPSNEQFF. The CDR3 DNA reads TGTGCCAGCAGCTTAGGACCTAGCAATGAGCAGTTCTTC. The chain carries TRBV7-2 and TRBJ2-1; no reliable D call. In germline, CDR1 is SGHTA, CDR2 FQGNSA. This CDR3 is 13 amino acids long. V was shortened by 1 base and J by 6 bases, with 7 bases between the two germline ends.

CDR3 nucleotides: TGTGCCAGCAGCTTGGGCGGCTCGGGAACCGGGGAGCTGTTTTTT. It codes for CASSLGGSGTGELFF. The V gene is TRBV7-9, the J gene TRBJ2-2, with D perhaps matching TRBD2 (5 bases). This CDR3 is built from 15 residues. CDR1 and CDR2 (germline): SEHNR, FQNEAQ (reference sequence). The V end lost 3 bases, the J end lost 5 bases, and 13 bases lay between the germline ends.